This T cell receptor beta chain was sequenced in a study of breast tumors, draining lymph nodes, adjacent tissues. General observations from the study: Compared with lymph nodes, tumors were less diverse; compared with nontumor tissue, more. Data only fit, rather than demonstrated, lymph node origin of most tumor T cells. Most tumor T cells seemingly derive from lymph node, then expand in tumor. Compared with basal-like, luminal-like tumors shared significantly more repertoire with nontumor tissue.

TCRdb used MiXCR to reprocess the multiplex PCR reads, holding one entry per CDR3 protein. The top ten hold 3.5% to 4.5% of the sample, which has about 120,000 distinct CDR3 sequences, nearly 20% seen once. Axillary draining lymph nodes of breast cancer patients supplied the node samples. Regarding this clonotype: Antigen unknown.

This CDR3 contains 14 residues. With V trimmed by 4 bases and J by 4 bases, 1 base remained unmatched. Germline V CDR1 and CDR2: DFQATT, SNEGSKA (reference sequence). The origin of this receptor is a female donor with breast cancer. Some clones in this sample may be carry-over from other donors' samples. The sequenced sample consisted of axillary lymph node tissue. The rearrangement uses TRBV20-1 and TRBJ2-2, with 12 bases fitting TRBD2. The CDR3 region is CSATSGGATGELFF. The CDR3 nucleotides are TGCAGTGCTACTAGCGGGGGGGCCACCGGGGAGCTGTTTTTT.